This T cell receptor beta chain emerged from a study of OX40 agonist ivuxolimab in advanced cancers. As concerns this clone: Its antigen is unidentified.

V dropped 4 bases and J dropped 4 bases, with 5 bases sitting between them. Germline loops: CDR1 SGHDN, CDR2 FVKESK. The CDR3 runs 11 residues. Broader study findings: The antigens recognized by the expanded peripheral T cells, that is their antigen specificity, were not determined.

Assay used: immunoSEQ multiplex PCR; TCRdb lists only in-frame clones, some missing. The table lists about 130,000 clones, 92% of them singletons. The chain recombines TRBV14 with TRBJ2-7; D uncertain. The receptor was derived from an adult with an advanced solid tumor such as melanoma, head and neck, liver or kidney cancer. This specimen consisted of CD4+ or CD8+ T cells sorted from blood, obtained in a trial of the OX40 agonist ivuxolimab. CDR3 in amino acids: CASSRTYEQYF. The CDR3 DNA is TGTGCCAGCAGCCGAACATACGAGCAGTACTTC. The whole variable domain, remainder taken from reference TRBV14 and TRBJ2-7, is EAGVTQFPSHSVIEKGQTVTLRCDPISGHDNLYWYRRVMGKEIKFLLHFVKESKQDESGMPNNRFLAERTGGTYSTLKVQPAELEDSGVYFCASSRTYEQYFGPGTRLTVT.